What follows describes a single TCR beta chain. As yet, its antigen is unknown. Method: immunoSEQ multiplex PCR; TCRdb's copy keeps in-frame clones and lacks some. Here the sample spans fewer than 150,000 clones, 78% being singletons. Germline CDR1 and CDR2: LNHDA and SQIVND (reference sequence). The CDR3 is made up of 16 amino acids. Trimming took 6 bases from V and 7 from J; bases not matched to a gene: 13. This sample was included in a study of radiotherapy plus CTLA-4 blockade in lung cancer. Study-level results: An expansion of tumor-derived TCR clones occurred in blood after radiotherapy plus ipilimumab.

The J gene is TRBJ2-2, the V gene TRBV19, with 8 nucleotides matching TRBD2. The source of this sequence is a human donor with non-small cell lung cancer who had a partial response to radiotherapy plus ipilimumab. The sample in question was peripheral blood, obtained from a patient treated with radiotherapy plus ipilimumab. CDR3 sequence reads: CASRAGAGDWDGELFF. CDR3 in DNA: TGTGCCAGTAGAGCGGGAGCGGGAGATTGGGACGGGGAGCTGTTTTTT.